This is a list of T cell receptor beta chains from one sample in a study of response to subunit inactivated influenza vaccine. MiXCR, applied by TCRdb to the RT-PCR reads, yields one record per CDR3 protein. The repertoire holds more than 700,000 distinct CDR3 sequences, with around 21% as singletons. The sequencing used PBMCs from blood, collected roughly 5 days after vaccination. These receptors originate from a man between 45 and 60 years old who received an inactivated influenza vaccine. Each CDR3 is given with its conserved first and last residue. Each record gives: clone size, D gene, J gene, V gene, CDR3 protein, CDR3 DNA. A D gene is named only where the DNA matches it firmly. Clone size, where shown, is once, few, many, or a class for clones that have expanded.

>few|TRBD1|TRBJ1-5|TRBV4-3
CASSQDLPRQGVQPQHF
TGCGCCAGCAGCCAAGATCTCCCGAGACAGGGGGTTCAGCCCCAGCATTTT
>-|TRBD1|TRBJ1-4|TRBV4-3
CASSPQGATTNEKLFF
TGCGCCAGCAGCCCTCAGGGGGCCACAACTAATGAAAAACTGTTTTTT
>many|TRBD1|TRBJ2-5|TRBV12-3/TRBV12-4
CASSGTGRETQYF
TGTGCCAGCAGTGGGACAGGGCGGGAGACCCAGTACTTC
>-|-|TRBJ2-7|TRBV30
CAWSGDGQVRTREQYF
TGTGCCTGGAGTGGGGATGGGCAGGTTCGTACTAGGGAGCAGTACTTC
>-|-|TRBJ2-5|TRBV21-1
CASSKGVAGGDETQYF
TGTGCCAGCAGCAAAGGGGTAGCGGGAGGGGACGAGACCCAGTACTTC
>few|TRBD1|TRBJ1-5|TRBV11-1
CASSRDRGPNQPQHF
TGTGCCAGCAGCAGGGACAGGGGACCCAATCAGCCCCAGCATTTT
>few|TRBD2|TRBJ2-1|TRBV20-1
CSARQPGLAGLNEQFF
TGCAGTGCTAGACAGCCGGGACTAGCGGGTTTAAATGAGCAGTTCTTC
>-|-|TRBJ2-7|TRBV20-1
CSARGLLLTYEQYF
TGCAGTGCTAGAGGACTATTACTAACCTACGAGCAGTACTTC
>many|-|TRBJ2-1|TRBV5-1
CASSLDGQEQFF
TGCGCCAGCAGCTTGGATGGCCAGGAGCAGTTCTTC
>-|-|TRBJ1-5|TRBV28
CASSLPLLGQPQHF
TGTGCCAGCAGTTTACCCTTGCTAGGACAGCCCCAGCATTTT
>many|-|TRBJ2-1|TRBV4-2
CASSPGLPIFNQRLDPKWDEQFF
TGTGCCAGCAGCCCAGGACTACCGATATTCAATCAGAGATTAGATCCAAAATGGGATGAGCAGTTCTTC
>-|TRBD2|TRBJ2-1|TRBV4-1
CASSRRLAGGSQYNEQFF
TGCGCCAGCAGCCGCAGACTAGCGGGGGGCTCCCAATACAATGAGCAGTTCTTC
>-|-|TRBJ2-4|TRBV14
CASSQDLGGIQYF
TGTGCCAGCAGCCAAGATCTGGGGGGCATTCAGTACTTC
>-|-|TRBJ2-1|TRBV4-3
CASSQDADYYNEQFF
TGCGCCAGCAGCCAAGATGCGGACTACTACAATGAGCAGTTCTTC
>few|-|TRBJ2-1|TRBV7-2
CASSFSREHFYEQFF
TGTGCCAGCAGCTTTTCCCGTGAGCACTTTTACGAGCAGTTCTTC
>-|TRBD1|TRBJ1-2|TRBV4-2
CASSPDRANYGYTF
TGTGCCAGCAGCCCCGACAGGGCGAACTATGGCTACACCTTC
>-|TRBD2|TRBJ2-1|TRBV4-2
CASSQDGRGGSYNEQFF
TGTGCCAGCAGCCAAGACGGGCGGGGGGGCTCCTACAATGAGCAGTTCTTC
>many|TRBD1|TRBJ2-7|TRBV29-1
CSVDGFRDRGSYEQYF
TGCAGCGTTGACGGGTTCCGGGACAGGGGGAGCTACGAGCAGTACTTC
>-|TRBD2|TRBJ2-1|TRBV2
CASSNQLAISYNEQFF
TGTGCCAGCAGCAACCAACTAGCGATATCCTACAATGAGCAGTTCTTC
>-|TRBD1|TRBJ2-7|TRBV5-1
CASRLPGQGAYEQYF
TGCGCCAGCAGACTACCGGGACAGGGGGCCTACGAGCAGTACTTC
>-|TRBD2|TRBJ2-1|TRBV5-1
CASGPNSGSYNEQFF
TGCGCCAGCGGACCTAATAGCGGGTCCTACAATGAGCAGTTCTTC
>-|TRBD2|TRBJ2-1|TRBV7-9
CASGLSGGPHNEQFF
TGTGCCAGCGGATTATCGGGGGGGCCCCACAATGAGCAGTTCTTC
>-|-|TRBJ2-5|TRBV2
CASSRGQGRTSETQYF
TGTGCCAGCAGTAGAGGGCAGGGTAGGACCTCGGAGACCCAGTACTTC
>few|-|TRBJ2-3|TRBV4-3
CASSQDWRHGDTQYF
TGCGCCAGCAGCCAAGATTGGAGGCACGGGGATACGCAGTATTTT
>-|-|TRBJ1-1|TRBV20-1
CSARAGGFTTEAFF
TGCAGTGCTAGAGCGGGAGGGTTTACCACTGAAGCTTTCTTT
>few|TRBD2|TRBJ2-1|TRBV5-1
CASSLATGTSLGEQFF
TGCGCCAGCAGCTTGGCCACCGGGACTAGCCTGGGTGAGCAGTTCTTC
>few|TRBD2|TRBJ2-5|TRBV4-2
CASSHGTSGVQETQYF
TGTGCCAGCAGCCATGGGACTAGCGGGGTCCAAGAGACCCAGTACTTC
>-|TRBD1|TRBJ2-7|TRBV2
CASSEVNRGEQYF
TGTGCCAGCAGTGAAGTGAACAGGGGCGAGCAGTACTTC
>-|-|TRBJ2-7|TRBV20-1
CSARGLVGAKVYEQYF
TGCAGTGCTAGAGGTCTGGTGGGGGCTAAAGTCTACGAGCAGTACTTC
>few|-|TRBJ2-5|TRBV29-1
CSVGGQRIRETQYF
TGCAGCGTTGGGGGCCAGAGGATACGGGAGACCCAGTACTTC
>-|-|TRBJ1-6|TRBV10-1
CASSDQVNSPLHF
TGCGCCAGCAGTGACCAGGTTAATTCACCCCTCCACTTT
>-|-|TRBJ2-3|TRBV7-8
CASSLVPGAHTDTQYF
TGTGCCAGCAGCTTAGTCCCCGGGGCGCATACAGATACGCAGTATTTT
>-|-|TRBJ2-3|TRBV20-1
CSGSLRPTDTQYF
TGCAGTGGTAGCCTCCGACCCACAGATACGCAGTATTTT
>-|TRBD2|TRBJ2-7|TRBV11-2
CASSPTAGGTGYF
TGTGCCAGCAGCCCCACGGCGGGAGGAACAGGGTACTTC
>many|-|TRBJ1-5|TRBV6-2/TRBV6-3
CASSYAGTNQPQHF
TGTGCCAGCAGTTACGCAGGGACCAATCAGCCCCAGCATTTT
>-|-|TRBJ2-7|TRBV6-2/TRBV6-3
CASSSMTETYEQYF
TGTGCCAGCAGTTCGATGACAGAAACCTACGAGCAGTACTTC
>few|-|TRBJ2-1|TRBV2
CASSEAGAALVEQFF
TGTGCCAGCAGTGAAGCGGGAGCCGCTTTGGTGGAGCAGTTCTTC
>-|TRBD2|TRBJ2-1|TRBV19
CASGTSFTYNEQFF
TGTGCCAGTGGGACTAGTTTCACCTACAATGAGCAGTTCTTC
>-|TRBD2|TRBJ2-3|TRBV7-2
CASSPAPGGGAWEYF
TGTGCCAGCAGCCCAGCGCCGGGCGGGGGGGCTTGGGAGTATTTT
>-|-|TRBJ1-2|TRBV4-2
CASSQVSASLNYGYTF
TGTGCCAGCAGCCAAGTTTCGGCCAGCCTTAACTATGGCTACACCTTC
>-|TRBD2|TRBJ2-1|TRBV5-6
CASSWGGDRSRNEQFF
TGTGCCAGCAGCTGGGGGGGAGACAGATCGCGCAATGAGCAGTTCTTC
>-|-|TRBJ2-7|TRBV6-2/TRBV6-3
CASNYRDGRSHEQYF
TGTGCCAGCAACTACCGGGACGGACGTTCCCACGAGCAGTACTTC
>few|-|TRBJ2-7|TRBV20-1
CSARDHGAAGYEQYF
TGCAGTGCTAGAGATCACGGGGCCGCGGGCTACGAGCAGTACTTC
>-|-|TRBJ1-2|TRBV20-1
CSAVQPFSYGYTF
TGCAGTGCGGTCCAGCCCTTTTCCTATGGCTACACCTTC
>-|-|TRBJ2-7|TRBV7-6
CASSYRTGLWEQYF
TGTGCCAGCAGTTATCGAACGGGACTCTGGGAGCAGTACTTC
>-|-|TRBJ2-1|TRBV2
CASSDDDNEQFF
TGTGCCAGCAGTGACGACGACAATGAGCAGTTCTTC
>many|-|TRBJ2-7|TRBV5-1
CASSLAWSDRGSYEQYF
TGCGCCAGCAGCTTGGCCTGGTCGGATAGGGGGTCCTACGAGCAGTACTTC
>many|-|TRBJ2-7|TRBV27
CASSLSAGYEQYF
TGTGCCAGCAGTTTATCGGCCGGCTACGAGCAGTACTTC
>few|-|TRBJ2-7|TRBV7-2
CASSLAGQTGYEQYF
TGTGCCAGCAGCTTAGCGGGGCAGACGGGTTACGAGCAGTACTTC
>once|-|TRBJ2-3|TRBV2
CASRTVGGEATDTQYF
TGTGCCAGCAGGACTGTTGGGGGAGAAGCCACAGATACGCAGTATTTT
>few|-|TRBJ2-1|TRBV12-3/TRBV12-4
CASSWRTSSYNEQFF
TGTGCCAGCAGTTGGCGGACAAGCTCCTACAATGAGCAGTTCTTC